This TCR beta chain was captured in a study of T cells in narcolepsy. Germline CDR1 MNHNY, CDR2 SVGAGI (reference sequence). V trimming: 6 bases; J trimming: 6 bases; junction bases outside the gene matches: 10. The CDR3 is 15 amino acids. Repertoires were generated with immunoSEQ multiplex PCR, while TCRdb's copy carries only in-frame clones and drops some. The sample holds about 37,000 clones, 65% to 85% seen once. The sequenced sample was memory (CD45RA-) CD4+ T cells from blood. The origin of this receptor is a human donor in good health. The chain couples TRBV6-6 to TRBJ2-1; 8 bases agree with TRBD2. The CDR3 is CASRTQGLVTNEQFF. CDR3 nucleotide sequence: TGTGCCAGCAGAACACAGGGACTAGTCACCAATGAGCAGTTCTTC.